What follows is one T cell receptor (beta chain) and its context. The length of the CDR3 is 14 residues. V lost 4 bases and J 1 base, leaving 13 bases between the germline ends. The germline CDR1 and CDR2 sequences are SQVTM and ANQGSEA. The TCRbeta library was prepared with unique molecular identifiers. TCRdb used MiXCR to reprocess the PCR reads, holding one entry per CDR3 protein. Of about 610,000 distinct CDR3 sequences listed, roughly a tenth are singletons. This entry comes from a study of T-cell reconstitution after alpha-beta-depleted transplantation in children. The receptor comes from a human donor who donated a stem cell graft to a child with acute myeloid leukemia. This rearrangement joins TRBV29-1 to TRBJ1-2; D is unresolved. The sample here was PBMCs from the stem cell graft donor, taken from the stem cell graft. The CDR3 DNA is TGCAGCGTTGGGGCCGGGAGAAATAACTATGGCTACACCTTC. This sequence encodes CSVGAGRNNYGYTF.